This T cell receptor (beta chain) was sequenced during a study of T cells after yellow fever vaccination. In the study overall: Using CD3, CD45RA, CCR7 and CD95, the EM, EMRA, CM and Tscm memory subsets were sorted. The fractions with low cell numbers were processed using SMART-Seq v4 Ultra Low Input.

Findings and caveats of the study: After the booster, approximately 95% of CD4 and more than 75% of CD8 primary-response clones were re-detected. Though weaker, the secondary response peaked faster, on day 5 versus 15.

One entry per CDR3 protein, called by TCRdb with MiXCR from the 5' RACE reads. The profile shows about 21,000 distinct CDR3 sequences, less than 5.5% of them singletons. This clonotype was counted many times. Germline values: CDR1 WNHNN, CDR2 SYGVQD (reference sequence). V gave up 4 bases and J gave up 6 bases, with 16 bases separating them. This CDR3 is 15 amino acids long. The clonotype was recovered from a man aged 18 to 30 who received the YFV17D yellow fever vaccine. This sample comprised PBMCs, either bulk or a sorted T-cell subset (CD4+, CD8+, memory, or dextramer-sorted; not recorded which), obtained roughly 46 days after the first yellow fever vaccination. The rearrangement links TRBV10-1 to TRBJ2-1; D uncertain. The CDR3 coding sequence is TGCGCCAGCAGTGGGCACGTAGTCTTCCCCAATGAGCAGTTCTTC. It translates to CASSGHVVFPNEQFF.